This entry lists 16 T cell receptor beta chains sequenced from one sample in a study of T-cell reconstitution after alpha-beta-depleted transplantation in children. Preparation of the TCRbeta library was carried out with unique molecular identifiers. TCRdb called the PCR reads again in MiXCR, with one record for every CDR3 protein. The table shows roughly 490,000 distinct CDR3 sequences, with around 10% occurring only once. This material consisted of PBMCs, mostly from graft donor cells, taken 180 days after TCRalphabeta/CD19-depleted stem cell transplant. The receptor set was obtained from a female patient aged 2 to 10 who had a stem cell transplant for aplastic anemia, so the T cells may come from the graft donor.

The CDR3 sequence is CAWSVNRQDEQYV. The CDR3 bases are TGTGCCTGGAGTGTAAACCGCCAGGACGAGCAGTACGTC. The chain joins TRBV30 to TRBJ2-7; D not resolved. Trimming removed 0 bases from V and 5 bases from J, with 11 bases in between. This CDR3 comprises 13 residues. Germline CDR1 is GTSNPN and CDR2 is SVGIG (reference sequence).

A few counts support this clonotype. The V gene is TRBV19, the J gene TRBJ1-2, with TRBD1 matching 8 bases. V was pared by 5 bases and J by 4 bases, with 6 bases of the junction left unmatched. The CDR3 consists of 14 residues. The V gene's germline CDR1 is LNHDA and CDR2 SQIVND (reference sequence). In nucleotides, the CDR3 is TGTGCCAGTAGTCGGGGACAGGTGATCTATGGCTACACCTTC. The encoded protein is CASSRGQVIYGYTF. The whole variable domain, remainder taken from reference TRBV19 and TRBJ1-2, is DGGITQSPKYLFRKEGQNVTLSCEQNLNHDAMYWYRQDPGQGLRLIYYSQIVNDFQKGDIAEGYSVSREKKESFPLTVTSAQKNPTAFYLCASSRGQVIYGYTFGSGTRLTVV.

The rearrangement joins TRBV20-1 to TRBJ2-7; D is perhaps TRBD2 (6 bases). This CDR3 has 12 residues. Trimming took 3 bases from V and 6 from J, leaving 12 bases between them. The V gene's germline CDR1 is DFQATT and CDR2 SNEGSKA (reference sequence). CDR3 protein: CSASGSWGEQYF. For the CDR3, the DNA is TGCAGTGCTAGCGGGAGCTGGGGCGAGCAGTACTTC.

Comments on this clonotype: This may stem from a read error, because a much larger clone lies one nucleotide away. The chain recombines TRBV20-1 with TRBJ1-2, with D possibly TRBD1 on 5 matching bases. Germline V gives CDR1 DFQATT, CDR2 SNEGSKA (reference sequence). This CDR3 region has 13 residues. CDR3 bases: TGCAGTGCTAGACAGGGAGCTAACTATGGCGACACCTTC. Translated, it gives CSARQGANYGDTF.

This chain joins TRBV20-1 and TRBJ2-3; weak D call: TRBD1 (5 bases). The germline gives CDR1 DFQATT, CDR2 SNEGSKA (reference sequence). Trimming removed 1 base from V and 2 bases from J, with 7 bases in between. This CDR3 region has 13 residues. The CDR3 bases are TGCAGTGCTAGAGGACAGACCACAGATACGCAGTATTTT. It specifies CSARGQTTDTQYF.

Only a few counts were recorded for this clonotype. The chain uses TRBV20-1 and TRBJ2-1; 16 bases are shared with TRBD2. This CDR3 region has 17 residues. The germline V gene has CDR1 DFQATT and CDR2 SNEGSKA (reference sequence). The V segment lost 6 bases and the J segment 5 bases; nucleotides outside the gene matches: 10. CDR3 region: CSAPSGTSGRGHNEQFF. CDR3 sequence (DNA): TGCAGTGCCCCAAGCGGGACTAGCGGGAGGGGGCACAATGAGCAGTTCTTC.

This clonotype turned up a few times. The junction shows a germline mismatch at one end, possibly a read error. This rearrangement joins TRBV11-1 to TRBJ2-2, with 9 bases matching TRBD2. This CDR3 has 18 residues. Germline V lookup: CDR1 SGHAT, CDR2 FQDESV (reference sequence). The CDR3, as DNA: TGTGCCAGCATCTTAGATTGGACTAGCGTCCTGAACACCGGGGAGCTGTTTTTT. This encodes CASILDWTSVLNTGELFF. The full variable domain, its missing parts supplied by reference TRBV11-1 and TRBJ2-2, is EAEVAQSPRYKITEKSQAVAFWCDPISGHATLYWYRQILGQGPELLVQFQDESVVDDSQLPKDRFSAERLKGVDSTLKIQPAELGDSAMYLCASILDWTSVLNTGELFFGEGSRLTVL.

There are a few counts of this clonotype. This chain's CDR3 is CSAGSGTGRNEQFF. In nucleotides, the CDR3 is TGCAGTGCTGGTTCGGGGACAGGGCGCAATGAGCAGTTCTTC. This chain connects TRBV20-1 to TRBJ2-1; 9 bases fit TRBD1. This CDR3 has 14 residues. Per the germline V gene, CDR1 is DFQATT and CDR2 is SNEGSKA (reference sequence). V lost 5 bases to trimming and J lost 6 bases; unmatched junction nucleotides: 8.

The chain is built from TRBV10-3 and TRBJ2-3; D is unresolved. CDR3 length equals 15 residues. Trimming cost V 1 base and J 6 bases, with 14 bases left between them. Germline V CDR1 and CDR2: ENHRY, SYGVKD. CDR3 amino acids: CAISELGGKLDTQYF. The CDR3 bases are TGTGCCATCAGTGAGTTAGGTGGAAAATTGGATACGCAGTATTTT.

The V call is TRBV25-1, the J call TRBJ2-7; 7 bases map to TRBD2. J gave up 3 bases and V 1 base, and 6 bases lay outside the gene matches. Germline CDR1 is MGHDK and CDR2 is SYGVNS. The CDR3 is 15 residues long. The DNA of the CDR3 is TGTGCCAGCAGTGAATTGAGCGGGGCAAGCTACGAGCAGTACTTC. It codes for CASSELSGASYEQYF.

This clonotype has just a few counts. The chain carries TRBV7-9 and TRBJ2-5; 11 bases are shared with TRBD2. The CDR3 length is 14 residues. After removal of 5 bases from V and 5 bases from J, the junction contained 4 bases not matched to a gene. Germline CDR1 SEHNR, CDR2 FQNEAQ (reference sequence). The CDR3 loop reads CASSPSGRLETQYF. The CDR3 DNA sequence: TGTGCCAGCAGCCCTAGCGGGAGGTTGGAGACCCAGTACTTC.

In this sample, this clonotype turned up a few times. This chain connects TRBV7-2 to TRBJ2-1, with D possibly called TRBD1 or TRBD2 (5 bases each). Trimming took off 2 bases at V and 6 bases at J, with 14 bases between the two ends. This CDR3 is 15 amino acids long. The V gene's germline CDR1 is SGHTA and CDR2 FQGNSA. The CDR3 is CASSLFRAGTNEQFF. DNA of the CDR3: TGTGCCAGCAGCTTATTCAGGGCAGGGACCAATGAGCAGTTCTTC.

The chain uses TRBV19 and TRBJ2-2; 9 bases are a match to TRBD2. J lost 1 base, V lost 6 bases, and 6 bases had no gene match. The CDR3 has 16 residues. Per germline, CDR1 LNHDA and CDR2 SQIVND (reference sequence). CDR3 loop: CASRTGTSLNTGELFF. The CDR3 coding sequence is TGTGCCAGTAGAACCGGGACTAGCCTGAACACCGGGGAGCTGTTTTTT.

Of note for this clonotype: Germline and junction disagree at one end, which may indicate a read error. V gene TRBV9 combines with J gene TRBJ2-3; D is undetermined. The CDR3 runs to 12 residues. The V gene's germline CDR1 is SGDLS and CDR2 YYNGEE. CDR3 bases: TGTGCCAGCAGCGTAGCAACAGATGCGCAGTATTTT. Protein sequence: CASSVATDAQYF. Together with reference TRBV9 and TRBJ2-3, the CDR3 gives the full variable domain: DSGVTQTPKHLITATGQRVTLRCSPRSGDLSVYWYQQSLDQGLQFLIQYYNGEERAKGNILERFSAQQFPDLHSELNLSSLELGDSALYFCASSVATDAQYFGPGTRLTVL.

This clonotype was seen ten or more times. The V and J genes are TRBV21-1 and TRBJ1-1; TRBD1, the table's D call, was not compared with the DNA. TRBV21-1 is assigned pseudogene status. The CDR3 contains 15 residues. CDR3 DNA sequence: TGTGCCAGCAACAGACGGACAGCACAGAACACTGAAGCTTTCTTT. Translated, it gives CASNRRTAQNTEAFF.

In DNA form, the CDR3 reads TGTGCCAGCAGCTTAGGGGGGATCTCCACTAGCGGGGGATTCACAGATACGCAGTATTTT. Encoded protein: CASSLGGISTSGGFTDTQYF. V usage is TRBV11-1 and J usage is TRBJ2-3; TRBD2 matches 11 bases. The V gene end was trimmed by 1 base and the J gene end by 2 bases; junction bases not matched to a gene: 14. This CDR3 region has 20 residues. Germline V lookup: CDR1 SGHAT, CDR2 FQDESV (reference sequence).